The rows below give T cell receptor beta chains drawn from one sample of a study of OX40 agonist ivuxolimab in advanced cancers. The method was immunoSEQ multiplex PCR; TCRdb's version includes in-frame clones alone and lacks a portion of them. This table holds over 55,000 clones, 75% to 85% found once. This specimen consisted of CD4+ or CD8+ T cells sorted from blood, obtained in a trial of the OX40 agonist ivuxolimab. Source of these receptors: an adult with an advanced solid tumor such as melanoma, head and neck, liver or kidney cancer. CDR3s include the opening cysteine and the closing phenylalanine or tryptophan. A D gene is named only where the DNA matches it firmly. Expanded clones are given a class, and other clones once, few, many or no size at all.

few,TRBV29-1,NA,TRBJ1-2,TGCAGCGTTGATTCTCAGGGCGGCTATGGCTACACCTTC,CSVDSQGGYGYTF
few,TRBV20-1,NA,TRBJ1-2,TGCAGTGCTAGTGGAGGGGATGGCTACACCTTC,CSASGGDGYTF
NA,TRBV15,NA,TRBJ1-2,TGTGCCACCAGCAGCGTTAACTATGGCTACACCTTC,CATSSVNYGYTF
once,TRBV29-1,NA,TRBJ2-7,TGCAGCGCAAGGGGTAGCCTAACCTACGAGCAGTACTTC,CSARGSLTYEQYF
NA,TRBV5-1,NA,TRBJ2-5,TGCGCCAGCAGCTTCGGGGTCGGGGAGACCCAGTACTTC,CASSFGVGETQYF
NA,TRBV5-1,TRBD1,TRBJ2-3,TGCGCCAGCAGCTATACGGGACAGGGCACAGATACGCAGTATTTT,CASSYTGQGTDTQYF
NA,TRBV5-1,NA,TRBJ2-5,TGCGCCAGCAGCTTAGCTGCTAGAGAGACCCAGTACTTC,CASSLAARETQYF
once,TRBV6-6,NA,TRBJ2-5,TGTGCCAGCAGTCCCGAATTGGGAGAGACCCAGTACTTC,CASSPELGETQYF
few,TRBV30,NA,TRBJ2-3,TGTGCCTGGAAGGGGGTCCTCGGGACAGATACGCAGTATTTT,CAWKGVLGTDTQYF
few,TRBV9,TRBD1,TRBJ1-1,TGTGCCAGCAGCGTAGAAGACAGGGATGAAGCTTTCTTT,CASSVEDRDEAFF
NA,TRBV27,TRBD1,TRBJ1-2,TGTGCCAGCAGTGGCGACAGGGGCAACCCCGGCGGCTACACCTTC,CASSGDRGNPGGYTF
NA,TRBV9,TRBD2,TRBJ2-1,TGTGCCAGCAGCGTAGCTCAGCGCGGGAGTGGAGTTGAGCAGTTCTTC,CASSVAQRGSGVEQFF
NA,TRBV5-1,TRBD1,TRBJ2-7,TGCGCCAGCAGCGCACAGGGGTACGAGCAGTACTTC,CASSAQGYEQYF
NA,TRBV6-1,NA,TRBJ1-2,TGTGCCAGCAGTGAACCGGGGGGGTCGGGGCGCTACACCTTC,CASSEPGGSGRYTF
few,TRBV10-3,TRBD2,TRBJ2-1,TGTGCCATCACCCCGGGACTAGCGGGAGAGGGTGAGCAGTTCTTC,CAITPGLAGEGEQFF
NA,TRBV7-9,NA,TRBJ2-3,TGTGCCAGCAGCATAGGCGTAGGTACGCAGTATTTT,CASSIGVGTQYF
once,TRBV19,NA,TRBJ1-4,TGTGCCAGTAGTATACAGGCTTCTAATGAAAAACTGTTTTTT,CASSIQASNEKLFF
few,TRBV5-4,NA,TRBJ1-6,TGTGCCAGCAGCCTCCAACACAACAGGGCTTCACCCCTCCACTTT,CASSLQHNRASPLHF
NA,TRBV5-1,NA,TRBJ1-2,TGCGCCAGCAGCTTAGGGGGAAGTGCTAACTATGGCTACACCTTC,CASSLGGSANYGYTF
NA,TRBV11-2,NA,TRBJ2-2,TGTGCCAGCAGCGGCCGAACGGGAGTGCCGAACACCGGGGAGCTGTTTTTT,CASSGRTGVPNTGELFF
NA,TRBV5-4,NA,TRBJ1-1,TGTGCCAGCAGCTTGAGATTGGGAGACCTGAAGGTTTTCTTT,CASSLRLGDLKVFF
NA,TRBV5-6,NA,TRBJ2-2,TGTGCCAGCAGCCCCCAGGGGCTAGCTTCAGGTTTCGGGGAGCTGTTTTTT,CASSPQGLASGFGELFF
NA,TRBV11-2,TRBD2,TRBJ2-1,TGTGCCAGCAGCTTATCCCTAGCGGGGGGCAATGAGCAGTTCTTC,CASSLSLAGGNEQFF
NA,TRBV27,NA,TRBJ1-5,TGTGCCAGCAGTTTATTCGGGACATCGACTTGGTATAGCAATCAGCCCCAGCATTTT,CASSLFGTSTWYSNQPQHF
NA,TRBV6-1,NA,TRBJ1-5,TGTGCCAGCCGACAGAGGGGGGTGAGCAATCAGCCCCAGCATTTT,CASRQRGVSNQPQHF
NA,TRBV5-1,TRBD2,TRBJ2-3,TGCGCCAGTAGGACTAGCGTTAGTGCAGATACGCAGTATTTT,CASRTSVSADTQYF
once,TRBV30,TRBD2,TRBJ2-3,TGTGCCTGGACCATAGGGGCTAGCGGGCGCACAGATACGCAGTATTTT,CAWTIGASGRTDTQYF
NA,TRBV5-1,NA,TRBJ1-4,TGCGCCAGCAGCCCGGGGACTAATGAAAAACTGTTTTTT,CASSPGTNEKLFF
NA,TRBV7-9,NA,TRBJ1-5,TGTGCCAGCAGCGCAGAAACAGGGCCCCAGCATTTT,CASSAETGPQHF
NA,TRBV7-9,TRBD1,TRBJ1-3,TGTGCCAGCAGCGGGACAGTCTCGCTTTTATATTTT,CASSGTVSLLYF